The T cell receptor beta chain described here comes from a study of control samples from healthy donors and cancer patients (TCRdb year 2020). Library method: the immunoSEQ multiplex PCR assay. TCRdb's version of the immuneACCESS table is confined to in-frame rearrangements and falls short of the full clone set. An unresolved V gene accounts for under half of the shortfall where checked; the remainder is of unknown origin. The sample contains 65,000 to 70,000 clones, more than 75% of them found a single time. 2.9% of the sample lies in the top ten. From cysteine to phenylalanine, the CDR3 is 13 amino acids long. The entry retains the CDR3 DNA only, 39 bases that are in frame from base 1. Trimmed from V: 4 bases; trimmed from J: 8 bases; junction bases lacking a gene match: 6. CDR1 SNHLY and CDR2 FYNNEI were looked up in the germline V gene. For this clone: The antigen this receptor binds is unknown. No much larger clone exists at a distance of one base, and base qualities are not known.

This sequence originates from a woman aged 50 to 60 with lung cancer. Material for sequencing was PBMCs. The V gene is TRBV2 and the J gene is TRBJ1-1, with 8 central nucleotides matching TRBD1. In nucleotides, the sequence is TGTGCCAGCAGTGGACAGGGGACTACGGAAGCTTTCTTT. Its translation reads: CASSGQGTTEAFF.